This TCR beta chain was captured by sequencing in a study of identical twins. Regarding this clonotype: Its specificity is not known.

TCRdb passed the 5' RACE reads through MiXCR, listing each CDR3 protein once. There are hundreds of thousands of distinct CDR3 sequences in the sample; 9% to 15% occur only once, and 7.2% lies in the top ten. The CDR3 extends over 15 amino acids. The ends were cut back, 2 bases at V and 3 bases at J, with 11 bases in the middle. The V gene's germline CDR1 is LGHDT and CDR2 YNNKEL (reference sequence). General observations from the study: Conclusions leaned on cross-sectional statistical analysis and did not track the same donors over time. Models predicted less out-of-frame TCR alpha sharing in monozygotic twins than was found. In zero-insertion analyses, partial confounding could arise from invariant MAIT and iNKT cells.

Healthy Caucasian donors formed the entire cohort. The data also belong to a second study, concerning yellow fever vaccine responses in identical twins.

J is TRBJ2-1 and V is TRBV3-1, with a possible D match to TRBD2 (5 bases). This receptor was identified in a young woman in good health. The sequencing sample was made of CD8+ T cells sorted from blood. CDR3 amino acids: CASSQPDGIYNEQFF. For the CDR3, the DNA is TGTGCCAGCAGCCAACCGGACGGGATCTACAATGAGCAGTTCTTC.